The 26 T cell receptor beta chains below were found in one sample sequenced in a study of long-term antiretroviral therapy in people with HIV. immunoSEQ v3.0 was run at survey level. The protocol was immunoSEQ multiplex PCR, while the TCRdb copy is restricted to in-frame clones and leaves out a portion. Here the sample spans more than 20,000 clones, approximately 86% being singletons. Sequences were derived from unsorted PBMCs, sampled approximately 2.6 years after starting antiretroviral therapy. The receptors derive from a middle-aged man with HIV.

J is TRBJ2-7 and V is TRBV6-1; no clear D gene. Germline V gene sequence: CDR1 MNHNS, CDR2 SASEGT. Trimming removed 7 bases at V and 6 bases at J, with 19 bases between. This CDR3 has 14 amino acids. The CDR3 protein is CASTLSPRLGEQYF. The CDR3 DNA follows: TGTGCCAGCACGCTATCACCACGTTTGGGCGAGCAGTACTTC.

The chain uses TRBV19 and TRBJ1-3; possibly TRBD1 for D (5 bases). This CDR3 is built from 15 residues. Trimming removed 6 bases from V and 2 bases from J, with 14 bases in between. Germline V gene sequence: CDR1 LNHDA, CDR2 SQIVND (reference sequence). The CDR3 DNA is TGTGCCAGTAGCCGAAAGGGGTTCCCTGGAAACACCATATATTTT. Its translation: CASSRKGFPGNTIYF.

V gene TRBV28 combines with J gene TRBJ2-7; 11 nucleotides match TRBD1. CDR1 is MDHEN and CDR2 is SYDVKM in the germline V gene. This CDR3 comprises 16 residues. J gave up 2 bases and V 6 bases, and 9 bases lay outside the gene matches. The CDR3 bases are TGTGCCAGCAGAGAATTCGGGACAGGGGGTGCCTACGAGCAGTACTTC. It is translated as CASREFGTGGAYEQYF.

The CDR3 here is CASSTRDRVKNSNQPQHF. CDR3 in DNA: TGTGCCAGCAGTACACGGGACAGGGTGAAAAATAGCAATCAGCCCCAGCATTTT. The chain has TRBV28 and TRBJ1-5, with TRBD1 matching over 9 bases. V trimming: 5 bases; J trimming: 0 bases; junction bases outside the gene matches: 11. CDR1 is MDHEN and CDR2 is SYDVKM in the germline V gene. The CDR3 contains 18 residues. Variable domain in full (rest from reference TRBV28 and TRBJ1-5): DVKVTQSSRYLVKRTGEKVFLECVQDMDHENMFWYRQDPGLGLRLIYFSYDVKMKEKGDIPEGYSVSREKKERFSLILESASTNQTSMYLCASSTRDRVKNSNQPQHFGDGTRLSIL.

This clone is a singleton in its sample. The CDR3 loop is CASSLRALDEQFF. Written as DNA, the CDR3 is TGTGCCAGCAGCCTTCGAGCCCTAGATGAGCAGTTCTTC. The rearrangement uses TRBV4-2 and TRBJ2-1; D remains unclear. Germline CDR1 and CDR2: LGHNA and YNFKEQ. Trimming stripped 4 bases from V and 8 bases from J, with 12 bases between. The CDR3 runs to 13 residues.

J is TRBJ1-6 and V is TRBV5-8; D unresolved. Germline CDR1 reads SGHTS; CDR2 reads YDEGEE. This CDR3 is 18 amino acids long. V was pared by 2 bases and J by 0 bases, with 15 bases between. The CDR3 spells CASSFAWASSSYNSPLHF. The CDR3 nucleotides read TGTGCCAGCAGCTTCGCTTGGGCTTCTAGCTCCTATAATTCACCCCTCCACTTT.

This sequence joins TRBV11-3 and TRBJ2-2; the match to TRBD2 covers 7 bases. CDR1 is SGHNT, CDR2 YENEEA, per germline. Trimming cost V 2 bases and J 0 bases; bases outside gene matches: 6. This CDR3 contains 17 residues. CDR3 DNA sequence: TGTGCCAGCAGCTTACTGGCTAGCGGCCCGAACACCGGGGAGCTGTTTTTT. It translates to CASSLLASGPNTGELFF.

This chain joins TRBV7-2 and TRBJ2-1; tentative D call: TRBD1 (5 bases). The CDR3 runs to 17 residues. Trimming cost V 5 bases and J 4 bases, with 21 bases left between them. The germline CDR1 and CDR2 sequences are SGHTA and FQGNSA. The CDR3 loop reads CASSLILRRQSYNEQFF. In DNA, the CDR3 is TGTGCCAGCAGCCTAATCCTCCGAAGACAGTCTTACAATGAGCAGTTCTTC.

This sequence joins TRBV29-1 and TRBJ2-7; the match to TRBD1 covers 7 bases. The V and J ends lost 6 bases and 2 bases, in that order; junction bases with no gene match: 4. The CDR3 covers 12 residues. Germline V gene data show CDR1 as SQVTM and CDR2 as ANQGSEA. CDR3 in amino acids: CSVEDRPYEQYF. CDR3 coding DNA: TGCAGCGTCGAGGACAGGCCCTACGAGCAGTACTTC.

CDR3 nucleotide sequence: TGTGCCAGCAGCCATCTGGGGGGGGGAATGCAAGAGACCCAGTACTTC. Translating it yields CASSHLGGGMQETQYF. The J gene is TRBJ2-5, the V gene TRBV11-1; TRBD2 matches 7 bases. V was pared by 5 bases and J by 2 bases, with 11 bases of the junction left unmatched. The germline V gene encodes CDR1 SGHAT and CDR2 FQDESV (reference sequence). The CDR3 contains 16 residues.

V usage is TRBV27 and J usage is TRBJ2-7; TRBD2 agrees at 9 bases. Germline CDR1 reads MNHEY; CDR2 reads SMNVEV (reference sequence). The CDR3 runs to 14 residues. J was trimmed by 3 bases and V by 6 bases; bases with no gene match: 6. Here the CDR3 reads CASSGLASNYEQYF. The CDR3 DNA reads TGTGCCAGCAGCGGACTAGCGAGTAACTACGAGCAGTACTTC.

V and J are TRBV7-2 and TRBJ2-3; 7 nucleotides line up with TRBD2. V was pared by 6 bases and J by 2 bases, with 8 bases of the junction left unmatched. The CDR3 totals 15 residues. From germline, CDR1 is SGHTA and CDR2 FQGNSA. The CDR3: CASRKPGLTTDTQYF. In DNA, the CDR3 is TGTGCCAGCAGAAAACCGGGACTAACCACAGATACGCAGTATTTT.

The chain is built from TRBV15 and TRBJ1-5; TRBD1 matches 11 bases. CDR3 size: 14 residues. In germline, CDR1 is LNHNV, CDR2 YYDKDF (reference sequence). The V and J ends lost 5 bases and 6 bases, in that order; junction bases with no gene match: 3. CDR3 amino acids: CATSWDRGGQPQHF. The CDR3 DNA sequence: TGTGCCACCAGCTGGGACAGGGGGGGTCAGCCCCAGCATTTT.

This clone was observed a handful of times. The chain is built from TRBV7-9 and TRBJ1-6; D unclear. Trimming pared 2 bases from V and 6 bases from J, leaving 11 bases between. The CDR3 runs to 15 residues. CDR1 and CDR2 from the germline V gene are SEHNR and FQNEAQ (reference sequence). The CDR3 here is CASSLSMQVNSPLHF. The CDR3 DNA is TGTGCCAGCAGCTTATCAATGCAGGTTAATTCACCCCTCCACTTT.

This clone was recorded once. This sequence joins TRBV5-4 and TRBJ2-7; the match to TRBD1 covers 7 bases. V was clipped by 3 bases and J by 4 bases; unmatched bases: 7. CDR3 length equals 14 residues. Germline-derived CDR1 and CDR2 are SGHNT and YYREEE (reference sequence). The CDR3 region has the DNA TGTGCCAGCAGCTCCGGGACAGCAATATACGAGCAGTACTTC. This translates into CASSSGTAIYEQYF.

J is TRBJ2-1 and V is TRBV27; 10 bases align to TRBD2. This CDR3 is 16 amino acids long. The ends lost 6 bases at V and 0 bases at J; junction bases unmatched: 5. CDR1 is MNHEY and CDR2 is SMNVEV in the germline V gene (reference sequence). CDR3 protein: CASSRLAGSSYNEQFF. In nucleotides, the CDR3 is TGTGCCAGCAGCAGACTAGCGGGCTCCTCCTACAATGAGCAGTTCTTC.

This chain joins TRBV7-2 and TRBJ1-2, with 11 nucleotides matching TRBD1. The CDR3 is made up of 15 amino acids. V trimming: 3 bases; J trimming: 4 bases; junction bases outside the gene matches: 4. Germline V gene sequence: CDR1 SGHTA, CDR2 FQGNSA. CDR3 protein: CASSFGGQGGYGYTF. In DNA form, the CDR3 reads TGTGCCAGCAGCTTTGGGGGACAGGGGGGCTATGGCTACACCTTC.

This rearrangement joins TRBV18 to TRBJ2-7, with D unresolved. The CDR3 is 13 amino acids. Germline CDR1 and CDR2: KGHSH and LQKENI. Trimming shortened V by 2 bases and J by 3 bases, and 8 bases separated the two germline ends. This chain's CDR3 is CASSPAHGYEQYF. The CDR3 DNA sequence: TGTGCCAGCTCACCAGCTCACGGCTACGAGCAGTACTTC.

This chain uses TRBV30 with TRBJ1-6; TRBD1 is a possible D gene (5 bases). Per germline, CDR1 GTSNPN and CDR2 SVGIG (reference sequence). V gave up 4 bases and J gave up 8 bases, with 15 bases separating them. The CDR3 runs to 14 residues. CDR3 residues: CAWTKAGRYSPLHF. The CDR3 DNA follows: TGTGCCTGGACAAAGGCAGGGCGGTATTCACCCCTCCACTTT.

This clone was seen only a few times. The rearrangement uses TRBV5-4 and TRBJ1-2; unclear D gene. From germline, CDR1 is SGHNT and CDR2 YYREEE (reference sequence). The CDR3 has 13 residues. Trimming cost V 0 bases and J 13 bases, with 16 bases left between them. CDR3 in amino acids: CASSLDSDDPPTF. CDR3 bases: TGTGCCAGCAGCTTGGACAGCGATGATCCCCCCACCTTC.

A single count supports this clone. The CDR3 region is CASSFTGTNEKLFF. The CDR3 DNA reads as TGTGCCAGCAGTTTTACTGGGACTAATGAAAAACTGTTTTTT. The chain joins TRBV27 to TRBJ1-4, with no clear D. With 3 bases removed from V and 2 bases from J, the gap between germline ends came to 7 bases. The CDR3 is made up of 14 amino acids. Germline CDR1 and CDR2: MNHEY and SMNVEV (reference sequence).

The gene calls are TRBV7-3 and TRBJ2-6; perhaps TRBD1 as D (6 bases). This CDR3 has 12 residues. Germline V gene lookup returns CDR1 SGHTA and CDR2 FQGTGA. The V and J ends lost 8 bases and 4 bases respectively, with 6 bases between them. CDR3 in amino acids: CASGTGANVLTF. The CDR3 DNA sequence: TGTGCCAGCGGGACAGGGGCCAACGTCCTGACTTTC.

The genes are TRBV5-1 and TRBJ2-1, with TRBD1 matching over 10 bases. Germline V lookup: CDR1 SGHRS, CDR2 YFSETQ. The CDR3 has 16 residues. J was trimmed by 2 bases and V by 3 bases; bases with no gene match: 5. Here the CDR3 DNA reads TGCGCCAGCAGCTGGGCGGGACAGGGGACCTACAATGAGCAGTTCTTC. Residues: CASSWAGQGTYNEQFF.

Note on this clone: An end of the junction differs from the germline gene, which may be a read error. The chain links TRBV6-5 to TRBJ1-2, with TRBD1 identical over 9 bases. Germline V gene sequence: CDR1 MNHEY, CDR2 SVGAGI. This CDR3 is built from 16 residues. The chain's CDR3 is CASNYAGTGKFVGYTF. The CDR3 nucleotides are TGTGCCAGCAATTACGCCGGGACAGGGAAGTTTGTAGGCTACACCTTC.

The J gene is TRBJ2-7, the V gene TRBV7-9, with 15 bases matching TRBD2. The CDR3 has 17 amino acids. V trimming: 5 bases; J trimming: 1 base; junction bases outside the gene matches: 6. Germline-derived CDR1 and CDR2 are SEHNR and FQNEAQ (reference sequence). CDR3 loop: CASSLGTSGGSSYEQYF. The CDR3 DNA reads TGTGCCAGCAGCCTCGGGACTAGCGGGGGGTCTTCCTACGAGCAGTACTTC. The full variable domain, in which reference TRBV7-9 and TRBJ2-7 provide the parts outside the CDR3, is DTGVSQNPRHKITKRGQNVTFRCDPISEHNRLYWYRQTLGQGPEFLTYFQNEAQLEKSRLLSDRFSAERPKGSFSTLEIQRTEQGDSAMYLCASSLGTSGGSSYEQYFGPGTRLTVT.

The chain recombines TRBV7-8 with TRBJ2-2, with 8 bases aligning to TRBD2. The CDR3 is 17 amino acids. J was trimmed by 7 bases and V by 5 bases; bases with no gene match: 15. Germline V lookup: CDR1 SGHVS, CDR2 FQNEAQ. The CDR3 DNA reads as TGTGCCAGCAGCCCGGGATTTCCAGGGACTAGTGACGGGGAGCTGTTTTTT. It yields the protein CASSPGFPGTSDGELFF.